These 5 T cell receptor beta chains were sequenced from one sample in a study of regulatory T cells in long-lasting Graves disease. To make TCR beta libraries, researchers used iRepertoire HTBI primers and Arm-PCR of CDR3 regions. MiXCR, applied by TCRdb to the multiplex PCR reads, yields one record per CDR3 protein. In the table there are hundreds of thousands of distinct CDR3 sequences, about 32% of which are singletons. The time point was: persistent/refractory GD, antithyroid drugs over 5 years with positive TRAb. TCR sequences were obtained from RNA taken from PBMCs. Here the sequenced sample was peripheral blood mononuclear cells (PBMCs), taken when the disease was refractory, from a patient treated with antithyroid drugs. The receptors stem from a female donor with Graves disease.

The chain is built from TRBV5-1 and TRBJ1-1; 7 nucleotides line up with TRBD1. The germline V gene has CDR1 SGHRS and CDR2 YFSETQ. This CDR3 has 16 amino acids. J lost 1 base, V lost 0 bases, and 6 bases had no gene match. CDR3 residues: CASSLEQGRGNTEAFF. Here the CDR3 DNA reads TGCGCCAGCAGCTTGGAACAGGGGAGAGGGAACACTGAAGCTTTCTTT.

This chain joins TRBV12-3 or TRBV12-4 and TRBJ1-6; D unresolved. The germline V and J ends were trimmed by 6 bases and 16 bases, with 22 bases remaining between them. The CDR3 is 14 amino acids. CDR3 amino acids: CASSRSTPIANLHF. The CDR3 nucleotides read TGTGCCAGCAGCAGAAGCACACCCATCGCCAATCTCCACTTT.

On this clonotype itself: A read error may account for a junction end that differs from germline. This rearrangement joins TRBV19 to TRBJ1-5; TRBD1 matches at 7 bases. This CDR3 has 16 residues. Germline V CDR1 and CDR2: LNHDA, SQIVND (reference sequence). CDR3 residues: CASTPRPNRGQQPQHF. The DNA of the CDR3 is TGCGCCAGTACACCACGTCCTAATAGGGGGCAACAGCCCCAGCATTTT. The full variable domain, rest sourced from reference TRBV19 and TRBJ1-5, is DGGITQSPKYLFRKEGQNVTLSCEQNLNHDAMYWYRQDPGQGLRLIYYSQIVNDFQKGDIAEGYSVSREKKESFPLTVTSAQKNPTAFYLCASTPRPNRGQQPQHFGDGTRLSIL.

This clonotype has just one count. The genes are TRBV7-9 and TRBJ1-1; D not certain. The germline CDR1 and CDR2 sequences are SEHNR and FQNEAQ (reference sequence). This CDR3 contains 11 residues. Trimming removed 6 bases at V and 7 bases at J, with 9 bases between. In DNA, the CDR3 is TGTGCCAGCAGGAGGGTAGATGAAGCTTTCTTT. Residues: CASRRVDEAFF.

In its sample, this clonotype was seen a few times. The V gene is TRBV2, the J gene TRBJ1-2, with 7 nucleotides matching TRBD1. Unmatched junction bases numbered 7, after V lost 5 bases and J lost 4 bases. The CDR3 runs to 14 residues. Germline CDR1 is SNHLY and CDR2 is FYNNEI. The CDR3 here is CASSPARDSYGYTF. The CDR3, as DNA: TGTGCCAGCAGTCCAGCCCGGGACAGCTATGGCTACACCTTC.